This T cell receptor (beta chain) was sequenced during a study of response to subunit inactivated influenza vaccine. Study observations and caveats: A suggestion made by the authors is that each seasonal influenza vaccination recruits few new T cells.

This clonotype has ten or more counts. Its target is not known. TCRdb re-called the RT-PCR reads through MiXCR, storing one row per CDR3 protein. The sample comprises 400,000 to 650,000 distinct CDR3 sequences, more than 7% of which are singletons, and around 12% rests with the top ten. The CDR3 totals 14 residues. The V gene lost 3 bases and the J gene lost 3 bases, with 15 bases spanning the gap. Germline assignment: CDR1 DFQATT and CDR2 SNEGSKA (reference sequence). V is TRBV20-1 and J is TRBJ2-7; D not resolved. The sample consisted of PBMCs from blood, taken around 2 years after vaccination. The clonotype originates from a man between 50 and 70 years old who received an inactivated influenza vaccine. Here the CDR3 reads CSARGTIGDYEQYF. The CDR3 nucleotides read TGCAGTGCTAGGGGAACGATAGGAGACTACGAGCAGTACTTC.